Shown below are 14 T cell receptor beta chains from a single sample sequenced in a study of T cells of healthy individuals. TCRdb reanalysed the 5' RACE reads using MiXCR and keeps one entry per CDR3 protein. There are 60,000 to 75,000 distinct CDR3 sequences in the sample; about 16% occur only once, and 4% to 5% lies in the top ten. Receptors originate from a human donor in good health.

A few counts support this clonotype. The chain joins TRBV5-1 to TRBJ1-2; no firm D call. CDR1 is SGHRS, CDR2 YFSETQ, per germline. V gave up 0 bases and J gave up 5 bases, with 11 bases separating them. The CDR3 length is 14 residues. This CDR3 reads CASSLGQHQYGYTF. The CDR3 nucleotides are TGCGCCAGCAGCTTGGGCCAGCATCAATATGGCTACACCTTC.

This clonotype was seen at least ten times. CDR3 in amino acids: CASSVGGGRQPQHF. The CDR3, as DNA: TGTGCCAGCAGCGTAGGAGGGGGCAGGCAGCCCCAGCATTTT. The chain uses TRBV9 and TRBJ1-5, with 7 bases identical to TRBD1. This CDR3 is 14 amino acids long. J gave up 7 bases and V 0 bases, and 4 bases lay outside the gene matches. The germline V gene has CDR1 SGDLS and CDR2 YYNGEE.

The CDR3 loop is CSVVTGFEQYF. CDR3 nucleotide sequence: TGCAGCGTTGTGACAGGGTTCGAGCAGTACTTC. The rearrangement joins TRBV29-1 to TRBJ2-7; 7 bases fit TRBD1. Germline CDR1 and CDR2: SQVTM and ANQGSEA. With V trimmed by 4 bases and J by 6 bases, 3 bases remained unmatched. The CDR3 consists of 11 residues.

This clonotype has just a few counts. The rearrangement uses TRBV5-1 and TRBJ2-5; 8 bases map to TRBD1. V was clipped by 4 bases and J by 2 bases; unmatched bases: 4. Germline CDR1 is SGHRS and CDR2 is YFSETQ. The CDR3 extends over 14 amino acids. The CDR3 nucleotides are TGCGCCAGCAGCCTGGGACAGGCGCAAGAGACCCAGTACTTC. Translation gives CASSLGQAQETQYF.

This clonotype was seen at least ten times. The genes are TRBV20-1 and TRBJ2-7; 10 bases map to TRBD2. CDR1 is DFQATT, CDR2 SNEGSKA, per germline (reference sequence). V dropped 3 bases and J dropped 0; count of bases not matched to a gene: 8. The CDR3 is made up of 16 amino acids. DNA of the CDR3: TGCAGTGCTAGTAGGGGACTAGCGAGGAGCTCCTACGAGCAGTACTTC. Encoded protein: CSASRGLARSSYEQYF.

This clonotype was seen a handful of times. V and J are TRBV15 and TRBJ1-1; TRBD1 aligns across 9 bases. This CDR3 spans 15 amino acids. The germline V gene encodes CDR1 LNHNV and CDR2 YYDKDF (reference sequence). Losses at the gene ends were 0 bases for V and 10 bases for J; bases not matched to a gene: 9. CDR3 protein: CATSRDRTGGWGAFF. In DNA, the CDR3 is TGTGCCACCAGCAGAGATCGCACAGGGGGCTGGGGAGCTTTCTTT.

This clonotype was seen repeatedly, ten times or more. The rearrangement uses TRBV6-1 and TRBJ1-5; 7 bases map to TRBD1. CDR1 is MNHNS, CDR2 SASEGT, per germline. The CDR3 covers 17 residues. J was trimmed by 6 bases and V by 7 bases; bases with no gene match: 18. CDR3 residues: CASTYPPGQSYLQPQHF. The CDR3 DNA reads TGTGCCAGCACCTACCCGCCGGGACAGTCGTACCTTCAGCCCCAGCATTTT.

The table lists this clonotype with a few counts. Sequence at one end of the junction differs from germline and may be a read error. V is TRBV28 and J is TRBJ1-2; D perhaps matches TRBD1 (6 bases). CDR3 length: 14 residues. The V gene's germline CDR1 is MDHEN and CDR2 SYDVKM. The CDR3, as DNA: TGTGCCAGCAGTTTATCGCAGGGGAACTATGGCTACAACTTC. Protein product: CASSLSQGNYGYNF.

This clonotype appeared a few times. This chain uses TRBV28 with TRBJ1-2; D gene ambiguous. From germline, CDR1 is MDHEN and CDR2 SYDVKM. The germline V and J ends were trimmed by 10 bases and 3 bases, with 6 bases remaining between them. This CDR3 comprises 10 residues. The CDR3 sequence is CATLDYGYTF. The CDR3 bases are TGTGCCACCTTAGACTATGGCTACACCTTC.

This clonotype was picked up many times. The CDR3 region has the DNA TGTGCCAGCAGGGCCCCTGGCGGGAGCTCCTACAATGAGCAGTTCTTC. Encoded protein: CASRAPGGSSYNEQFF. The chain joins TRBV2 to TRBJ2-1; 7 nucleotides match TRBD2. This CDR3 spans 16 amino acids. The V and J ends lost 6 bases and 0 bases, in that order; junction bases with no gene match: 8. CDR1 and CDR2 (germline): SNHLY, FYNNEI.

The V call is TRBV7-9, the J call TRBJ2-1; D unclear. The CDR3 runs to 14 residues. V dropped 7 bases and J dropped 0 bases, with 10 bases sitting between them. CDR1 and CDR2 (germline): SEHNR, FQNEAQ (reference sequence). Written as DNA, the CDR3 is TGTGCCAGCACCCCGTTGGGCTCCTACAATGAGCAGTTCTTC. It codes for CASTPLGSYNEQFF.

This clonotype was found many times. The chain joins TRBV10-2 to TRBJ2-3, with D perhaps matching TRBD2 (6 bases). Germline assignment: CDR1 WSHSY and CDR2 SAAADI. This CDR3 has 16 residues. V was trimmed by 6 bases and J by 2 bases, leaving 18 bases between them. The CDR3 loop reads CASRVGGRGSTDTQYF. CDR3 bases: TGCGCCAGCAGAGTGGGGGGACGGGGGTCCACAGATACGCAGTATTTT.

This clonotype was seen repeatedly, ten times or more. The chain employs TRBV27 and TRBJ2-2; a possible D gene is TRBD2 (5 bases). The CDR3 is 13 amino acids. Germline V CDR1 and CDR2: MNHEY, SMNVEV (reference sequence). Between the trimmed V and J ends, which lost 3 bases and 5 bases, there was a span of 7 bases. This CDR3 is CASSFRRTGELFF. The CDR3 DNA sequence: TGTGCCAGCAGTTTCCGGAGGACCGGGGAGCTGTTTTTT.

This sequence joins TRBV19 and TRBJ2-7; perhaps TRBD1 as D (5 bases). The CDR3 has 13 amino acids. V lost 3 bases and J lost 2, with 8 bases in between. The germline gives CDR1 LNHDA, CDR2 SQIVND (reference sequence). CDR3 in amino acids: CASSIARAYEQYF. The CDR3 nucleotides read TGTGCCAGTAGTATTGCCAGGGCCTACGAGCAGTACTTC.